Listed here is a single T cell receptor (beta chain). Its target is unknown. Only Caucasian adults living in Nashville, Tennessee served as donors. This entry belongs to a study of shared clonotypes between healthy human individuals. Study-level results: Limitation of the genetic and exposure-history diversity represented came from the few donors.

Germline CDR1 and CDR2: MNHGY and SAAAGT. The CDR3 is 19 residues long. The germline V and J ends were trimmed by 0 bases and 3 bases, with 23 bases remaining between them. What was sequenced on ten immunoSEQ deep assay plates was unsorted PBMC DNA. Sequencing used immunoSEQ multiplex PCR; TCRdb keeps in-frame clones, though not all of them. This table has about 490,000 clones, about 79% appearing once. The sequenced sample consisted of PBMCs. V gene TRBV6-8 combines with J gene TRBJ1-2; D is possibly TRBD1 (5 bases). This sequence originates from a woman in her thirties or forties in good health. Some clones in this sample may be carry-over from other donors' samples. The CDR3 DNA is TGTGCCAGCAGTTACTCGAAAACTCGGACGCTCAGGGTGGACTATGGCTACACCTTC. This sequence encodes CASSYSKTRTLRVDYGYTF.